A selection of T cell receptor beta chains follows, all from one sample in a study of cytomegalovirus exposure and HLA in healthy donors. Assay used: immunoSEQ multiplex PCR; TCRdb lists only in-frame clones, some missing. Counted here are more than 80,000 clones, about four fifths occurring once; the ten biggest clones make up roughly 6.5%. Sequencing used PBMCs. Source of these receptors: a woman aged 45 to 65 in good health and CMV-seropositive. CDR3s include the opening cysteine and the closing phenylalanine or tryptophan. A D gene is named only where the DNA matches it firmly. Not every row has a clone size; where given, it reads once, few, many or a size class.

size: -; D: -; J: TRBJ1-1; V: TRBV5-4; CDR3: CASQYGGGMNTEAFF; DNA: TGTGCCAGCCAATACGGAGGAGGGATGAACACTGAAGCTTTCTTT
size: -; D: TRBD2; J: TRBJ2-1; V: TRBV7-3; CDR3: CASSSTSGGAYNEQFF; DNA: TGTGCCAGCAGCTCGACCAGCGGGGGGGCCTACAATGAGCAGTTCTTC
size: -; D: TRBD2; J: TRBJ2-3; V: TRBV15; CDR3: CATSRARGGSDTQYF; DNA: TGTGCCACCAGCAGAGCCCGGGGGGGTTCAGATACGCAGTATTTT
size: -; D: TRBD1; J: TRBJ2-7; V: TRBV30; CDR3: CAWSNRGYEQYF; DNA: TGTGCCTGGAGTAACAGGGGCTACGAGCAGTACTTC
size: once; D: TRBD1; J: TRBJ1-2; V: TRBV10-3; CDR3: CAITQSGTEIGYTF; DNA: TGTGCCATCACTCAATCCGGGACAGAGATTGGCTACACCTTC
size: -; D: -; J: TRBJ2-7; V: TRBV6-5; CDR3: CASRAPGGIYEQYF; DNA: TGTGCCAGCAGAGCGCCGGGGGGCATCTACGAGCAGTACTTC
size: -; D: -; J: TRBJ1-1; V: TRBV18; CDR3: CASSPGTPNTEAFF; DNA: TGTGCCAGCTCACCAGGGACACCGAACACTGAAGCTTTCTTT
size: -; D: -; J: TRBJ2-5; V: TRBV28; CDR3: CASSFMAGLETQYF; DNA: TGTGCCAGCAGTTTTATGGCAGGCCTAGAGACCCAGTACTTC
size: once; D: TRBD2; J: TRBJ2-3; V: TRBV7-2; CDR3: CASSSQIGGADKYF; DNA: TGTGCCAGCAGCTCTCAGATCGGGGGGGCGGATAAGTATTTT
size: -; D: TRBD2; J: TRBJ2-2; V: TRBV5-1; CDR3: CASSSSGLAIQTGELFF; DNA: TGCGCCAGCAGCTCGTCCGGACTAGCGATACAGACCGGGGAGCTGTTTTTT
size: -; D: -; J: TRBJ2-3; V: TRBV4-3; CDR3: CASSQDLLTDTQYF; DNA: TGCGCCAGCAGCCAAGATCTTTTGACAGATACGCAGTATTTT
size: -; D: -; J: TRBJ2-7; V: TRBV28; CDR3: CASRQAYEQYF; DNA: TGTGCCAGCAGACAGGCCTACGAGCAGTACTTC
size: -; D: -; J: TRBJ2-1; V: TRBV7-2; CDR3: CASSLESWREQFF; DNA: TGTGCCAGCAGCTTAGAATCGTGGAGGGAGCAGTTCTTC
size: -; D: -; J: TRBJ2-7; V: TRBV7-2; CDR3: CASSSYYEQYF; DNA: TGTGCCAGCAGCTCCTACTACGAGCAGTACTTC
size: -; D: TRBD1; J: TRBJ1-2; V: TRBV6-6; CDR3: CASSYLVRGTGSGYTF; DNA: TGTGCCAGCAGTTACTTGGTGCGGGGGACAGGGTCCGGCTACACCTTC
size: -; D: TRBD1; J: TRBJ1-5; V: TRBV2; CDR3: CASSASTGGLDNQPQHF; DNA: TGTGCCAGCAGTGCATCTACAGGGGGATTAGACAATCAGCCCCAGCATTTT
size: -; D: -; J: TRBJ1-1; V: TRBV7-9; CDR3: CASSLQGGMNTEAFF; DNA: TGTGCCAGCAGCTTACAGGGAGGAATGAACACTGAAGCTTTCTTT
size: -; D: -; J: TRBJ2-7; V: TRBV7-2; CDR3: CASSLVGSSYEQYF; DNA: TGTGCCAGCAGCTTAGTTGGCAGCTCCTACGAGCAGTACTTC
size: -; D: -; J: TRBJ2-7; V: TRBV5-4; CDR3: CASSIQGVEQYF; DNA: TGTGCCAGCAGCATACAAGGGGTCGAGCAGTACTTC
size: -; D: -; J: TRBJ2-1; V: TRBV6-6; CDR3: CASSYDAGAIDNEQFF; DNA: TGTGCCAGCAGTTACGATGCAGGGGCTATCGACAATGAGCAGTTCTTC
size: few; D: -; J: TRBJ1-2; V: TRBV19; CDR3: CASSTWGGTGLSSIGYTF; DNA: TGTGCCAGTAGTACATGGGGGGGAACCGGACTGTCGTCTATCGGCTACACCTTC
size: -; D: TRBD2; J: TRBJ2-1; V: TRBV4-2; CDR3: CASSQEREGSGGAGNEQFF; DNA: TGTGCCAGCAGCCAAGAAAGGGAAGGCAGCGGGGGGGCCGGGAATGAGCAGTTCTTC
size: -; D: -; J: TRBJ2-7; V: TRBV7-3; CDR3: CASSFIAVGDRYYEQYF; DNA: TGTGCCAGCAGCTTTATCGCCGTCGGTGACAGGTATTACGAGCAGTACTTC
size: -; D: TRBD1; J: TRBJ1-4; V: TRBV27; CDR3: CASFRPRDRALNEKLFF; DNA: TGTGCCAGCTTCCGGCCCCGGGACAGGGCCCTTAATGAAAAACTGTTTTTT
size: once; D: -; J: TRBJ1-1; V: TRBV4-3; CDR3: CASSHLGGFTEAFF; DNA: TGCGCCAGCAGCCATCTGGGGGGGTTCACTGAAGCTTTCTTT
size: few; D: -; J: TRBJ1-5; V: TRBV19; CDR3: CASSIAGGRDQPQHF; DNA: TGTGCCAGTAGTATAGCGGGGGGCAGGGATCAGCCCCAGCATTTT
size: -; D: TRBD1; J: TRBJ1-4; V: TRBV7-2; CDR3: CASSSPGQPEKLFF; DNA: TGTGCCAGCAGCTCACCGGGACAGCCTGAAAAACTGTTTTTT
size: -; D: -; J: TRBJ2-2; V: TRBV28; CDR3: CAGRDISNTGELFF; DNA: TGTGCCGGGAGAGACATATCGAACACCGGGGAGCTGTTTTTT
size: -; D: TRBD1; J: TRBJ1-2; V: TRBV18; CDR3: CASSPGDRPNYGYTF; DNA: TGTGCCAGCTCACCCGGGGACAGGCCAAACTATGGCTACACCTTC
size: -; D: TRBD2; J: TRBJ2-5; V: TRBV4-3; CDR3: CASSQARGGQETQYF; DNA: TGCGCCAGCAGCCAAGCGCGGGGGGGCCAAGAGACCCAGTACTTC
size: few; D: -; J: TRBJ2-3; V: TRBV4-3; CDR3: CASSQERRDTQYF; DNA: TGCGCCAGCAGCCAAGAACGGAGAGATACGCAGTATTTT
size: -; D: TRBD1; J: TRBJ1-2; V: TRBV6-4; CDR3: CASSEWTGRYTF; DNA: TGTGCCAGCAGTGAGTGGACAGGGAGGTACACCTTC
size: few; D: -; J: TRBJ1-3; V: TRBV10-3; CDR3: CAIGSPGLPRNSGNTIYF; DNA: TGTGCCATCGGGTCACCGGGACTCCCTAGAAACTCTGGAAACACCATATATTTT
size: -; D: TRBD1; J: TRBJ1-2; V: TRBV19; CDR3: CASSITGGYGYTF; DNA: TGTGCCAGTAGTATCACAGGGGGCTATGGCTACACCTTC
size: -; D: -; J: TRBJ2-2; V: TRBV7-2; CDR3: CASSPYSAGNTGELFF; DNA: TGTGCCAGCAGCCCCTATTCAGCGGGGAACACCGGGGAGCTGTTTTTT
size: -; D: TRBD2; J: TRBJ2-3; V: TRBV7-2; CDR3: CASSPLSIDLAGGLETQYF; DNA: TGTGCCAGCAGCCCACTTTCAATAGACCTAGCGGGGGGGCTAGAAACGCAGTACTTT
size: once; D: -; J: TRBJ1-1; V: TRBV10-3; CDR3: CAISESEGVTEAFF; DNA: TGTGCCATCAGTGAGTCGGAGGGAGTCACTGAAGCTTTCTTT
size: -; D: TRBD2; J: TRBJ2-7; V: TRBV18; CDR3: CASSQTSGDDEQYF; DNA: TGTGCCAGCTCACAGACTAGCGGGGACGACGAGCAGTACTTC
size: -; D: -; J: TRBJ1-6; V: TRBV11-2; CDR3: CASSFTPPTSPLHF; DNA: TGTGCCAGCAGCTTTACACCACCCACATCACCCCTCCACTTT
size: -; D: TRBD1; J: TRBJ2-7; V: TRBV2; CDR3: CASGQETYEQYF; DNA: TGTGCCAGCGGACAGGAAACCTACGAGCAGTACTTC
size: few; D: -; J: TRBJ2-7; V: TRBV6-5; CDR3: CASSEGVLKYF; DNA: TGTGCCAGCAGTGAGGGGGTTCTGAAGTACTTC
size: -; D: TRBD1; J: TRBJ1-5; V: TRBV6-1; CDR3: CASSERTGTASNQPQHF; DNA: TGTGCCAGCAGTGAAAGGACAGGCACAGCTAGCAATCAGCCCCAGCATTTT
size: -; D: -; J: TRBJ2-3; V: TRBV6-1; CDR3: CASSETGGLGTDTQYF; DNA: TGTGCCAGCAGTGAGACAGGGGGACTAGGCACAGATACGCAGTATTTT
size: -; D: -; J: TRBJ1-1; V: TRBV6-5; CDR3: CASSWSRDMNTEAFF; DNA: TGTGCCAGCAGTTGGTCCCGGGACATGAACACTGAAGCTTTCTTT
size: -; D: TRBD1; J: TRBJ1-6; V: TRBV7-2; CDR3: CASSSKQGASSPLHF; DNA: TGTGCCAGCAGCAGCAAACAGGGGGCGAGTTCACCCCTCCACTTT
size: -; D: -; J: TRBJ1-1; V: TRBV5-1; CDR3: CASSLDPGQMNTEAFF; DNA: TGCGCCAGCAGCTTGGACCCCGGACAGATGAACACTGAAGCTTTCTTT
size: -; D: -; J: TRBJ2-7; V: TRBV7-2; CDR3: CASSRSYEQYF; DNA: TGTGCCAGCAGCCGCTCCTACGAGCAGTACTTC
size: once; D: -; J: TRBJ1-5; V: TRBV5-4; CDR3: CASSFGAGDQPQHF; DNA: TGTGCCAGCAGCTTTGGCGCGGGGGATCAGCCCCAGCATTTT
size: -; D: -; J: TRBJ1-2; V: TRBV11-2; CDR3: CASSEHQGALYGYTF; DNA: TGTGCCAGCAGCGAGCATCAGGGTGCCCTCTATGGCTACACCTTC
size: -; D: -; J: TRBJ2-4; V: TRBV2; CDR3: CASSRGLALAKNIQYF; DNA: TGTGCCAGCAGTCGAGGACTGGCTTTAGCCAAAAACATTCAGTACTTC
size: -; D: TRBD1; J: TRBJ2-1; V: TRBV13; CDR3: CASSPGTGEQFF; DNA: TGTGCCAGCAGCCCTGGGACAGGTGAGCAGTTCTTC
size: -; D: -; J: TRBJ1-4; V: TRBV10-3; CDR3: CAISEHDSATNEKLFF; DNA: TGTGCCATCAGTGAGCACGACAGTGCAACTAATGAAAAACTGTTTTTT
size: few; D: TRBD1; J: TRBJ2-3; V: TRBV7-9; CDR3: CASSSRLDRVADTQYF; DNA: TGTGCCAGCAGCTCCCGCCTCGACAGGGTTGCAGATACGCAGTATTTT
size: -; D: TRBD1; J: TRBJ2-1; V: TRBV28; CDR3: CASRWGQGYNEQFF; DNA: TGTGCCAGCAGATGGGGACAGGGATACAATGAGCAGTTCTTC
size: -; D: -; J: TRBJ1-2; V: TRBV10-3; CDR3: CAISESRQNYGYTF; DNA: TGTGCCATCAGTGAGTCGCGGCAGAACTATGGCTACACCTTC
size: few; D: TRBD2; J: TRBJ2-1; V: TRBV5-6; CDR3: CASSPPGLAGGNEQFF; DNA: TGTGCCAGCAGCCCCCCGGGACTAGCGGGGGGGAATGAGCAGTTCTTC
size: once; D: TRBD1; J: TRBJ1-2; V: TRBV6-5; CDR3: CASSPRTGGFYGYTF; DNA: TGTGCCAGCAGCCCCAGGACAGGGGGCTTCTATGGCTACACCTTC
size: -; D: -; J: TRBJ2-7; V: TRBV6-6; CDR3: CASSYTGEDEQYF; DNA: TGTGCCAGCAGTTACACCGGGGAGGACGAGCAGTACTTC
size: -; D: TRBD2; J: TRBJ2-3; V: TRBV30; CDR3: CAGMFGGASDTQYF; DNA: TGTGCCGGGATGTTCGGGGGGGCATCAGATACGCAGTATTTT
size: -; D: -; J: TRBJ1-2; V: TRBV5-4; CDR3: CASSLVTDGLYGYTF; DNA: TGTGCCAGCAGCTTGGTAACAGATGGTTTATATGGCTACACCTTC